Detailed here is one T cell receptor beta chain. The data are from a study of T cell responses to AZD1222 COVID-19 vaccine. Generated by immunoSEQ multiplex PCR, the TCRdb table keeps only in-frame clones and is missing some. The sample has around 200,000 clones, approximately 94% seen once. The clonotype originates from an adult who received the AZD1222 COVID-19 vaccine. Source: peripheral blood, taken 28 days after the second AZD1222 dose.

CDR3 amino acids: CASSSQGTNEKLFF. The CDR3 coding sequence is TGTGCCAGCAGTTCACAGGGAACTAATGAAAAACTGTTTTTT. The chain recombines TRBV28 with TRBJ1-4; D may be TRBD1 (6 bases). There are 14 residues in the CDR3. Germline V gene data show CDR1 as MDHEN and CDR2 as SYDVKM. V was cut by 4 bases and J by 1 base, with 7 bases left in between.